The 3 T cell receptor beta chains presented below share a single source sample, sequenced in a study of T cells after posttransplantation cyclophosphamide. The table came from immunoSEQ multiplex PCR; TCRdb's copy has only in-frame clones and leaves some out. This sample comprises approximately 35,000 clones, none seen once only. The sample consisted of PBMCs. These receptors came from a woman aged 30 to 39 in good health and a related stem cell transplant donor.

This clone was recorded many times. This rearrangement joins TRBV19 to TRBJ1-4; possibly TRBD1 for D (6 bases). The CDR3 extends over 15 amino acids. Looked up from germline, CDR1 is LNHDA and CDR2 is SQIVND (reference sequence). With 5 bases removed from V and 10 bases from J, the gap between germline ends came to 20 bases. Written as DNA, the CDR3 is TGTGCCAGTAGTGTCAACAGGGAGACCATAGGAAAACTGTTTTTT. This gives the protein CASSVNRETIGKLFF.

The gene calls are TRBV29-1 and TRBJ1-2; no definite D call. Germline loops: CDR1 SQVTM, CDR2 ANQGSEA. Between the trimmed V and J ends, which lost 7 bases and 4 bases, there was a span of 19 bases. The CDR3 length is 14 residues. The CDR3 DNA reads TGCAGCGCCGGAGGCCCGGCGGCCTCCTATGGCTACACCTTC. It codes for CSAGGPAASYGYTF.

This clone was recorded at least ten times. V usage is TRBV14 and J usage is TRBJ2-2; D perhaps matches TRBD2 (7 bases). CDR3 length: 15 residues. V lost 1 base, J lost 7 bases, and 13 bases lay in between. Looked up from germline, CDR1 is SGHDN and CDR2 is FVKESK. For the CDR3, the DNA is TGTGCCAGCAGCCAAGCGCGGGGGCGGAACGGGGAGCTGTTTTTT. Encoded protein: CASSQARGRNGELFF.